These 3 T cell receptor beta chains came from one sample sequenced in a study of CD4 T cells in relation to SARS-CoV-2 and coronaviruses. Assay: immunoSEQ multiplex PCR; the TCRdb copy retains only in-frame clones and omits some. This sample has more than 20,000 clones; approximately 68% occur once, and the top ten carry approximately 11%. Antigens for these TCRs are unknown. CD4+ T cells from unexposed donors were obtained before the COVID-19 pandemic (2011-2018). CD4+ T cells were isolated from the cells after 10 days of culture. The sequencing input was CD4+ T cells from PBMCs, cultured in vitro. The receptors originated from a human donor in good health.

V gene TRBV4-2 combines with J gene TRBJ1-2; possibly TRBD1 for D (6 bases). V lost 0 bases and J lost 0, with 17 bases in between. CDR3 length: 18 residues. The germline CDR1 and CDR2 sequences are LGHNA and YNFKEQ. The CDR3 reads CASSQDRQGPVSNYGYTF. The CDR3 nucleotides read TGTGCCAGCAGCCAAGATCGGCAGGGGCCGGTTTCTAACTATGGCTACACCTTC.

The chain combines TRBV2 with TRBJ2-5; 10 bases match TRBD1. Germline trimming cut 8 bases from V and 5 bases from J; bases unmatched to any gene: 5. The CDR3 has 13 amino acids. Germline V gives CDR1 SNHLY, CDR2 FYNNEI. CDR3 bases: TGTGCCAGCGCCGACAGGGGGCGGGAGACCCAGTACTTC. Its protein product is CASADRGRETQYF.

As DNA, the CDR3 is TGTGCCAGCAGCCCGCACTTGGTCAAAAACATTCAGTACTTC. Protein product: CASSPHLVKNIQYF. The chain carries TRBV11-2 and TRBJ2-4, with D uncertain. This CDR3 contains 14 residues. Germline CDR1 is SGHAT and CDR2 is FQNNGV. Trimming pared 5 bases from V and 3 bases from J, leaving 11 bases between.